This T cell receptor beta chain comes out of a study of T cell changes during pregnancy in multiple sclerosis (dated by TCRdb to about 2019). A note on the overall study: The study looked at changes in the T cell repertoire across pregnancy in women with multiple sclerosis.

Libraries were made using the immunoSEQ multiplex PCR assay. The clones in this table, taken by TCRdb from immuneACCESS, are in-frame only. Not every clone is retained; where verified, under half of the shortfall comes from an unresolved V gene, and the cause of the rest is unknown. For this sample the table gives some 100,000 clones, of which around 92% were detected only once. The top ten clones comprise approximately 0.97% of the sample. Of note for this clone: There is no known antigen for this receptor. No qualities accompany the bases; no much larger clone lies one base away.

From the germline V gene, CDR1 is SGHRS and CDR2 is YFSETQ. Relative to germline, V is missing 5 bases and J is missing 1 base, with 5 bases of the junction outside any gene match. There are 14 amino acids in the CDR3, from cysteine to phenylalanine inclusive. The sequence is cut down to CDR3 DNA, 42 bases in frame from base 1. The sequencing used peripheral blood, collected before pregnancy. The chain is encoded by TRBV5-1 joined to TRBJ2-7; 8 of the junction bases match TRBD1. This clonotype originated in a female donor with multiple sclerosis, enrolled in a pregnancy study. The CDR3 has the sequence CASSLQGESYEQYF. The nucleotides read TGCGCCAGCAGTTTACAGGGGGAATCCTACGAGCAGTACTTC.